This entry lists 11 T cell receptor beta chains sequenced from one sample in a study of technical replicates of blood from a few donors. Sequenced by immunoSEQ multiplex PCR; TCRdb stores in-frame clones only, minus some. This sample has about 64,000 clones, with about 86% found just once. The sample consisted of PBMCs. Every receptor here comes from a human donor in good health. Some clones in this sample may be carry-over from other donors' samples.

The rearrangement uses TRBV7-8 and TRBJ2-7; 7 bases are a match to TRBD1. The CDR3 sequence is 14 residues long. The germline gives CDR1 SGHVS, CDR2 FQNEAQ. V dropped 5 bases and J dropped 0; count of bases not matched to a gene: 4. CDR3 residues: CASSPGQSSYEQYF. CDR3 sequence (DNA): TGTGCCAGCAGCCCGGGACAGAGCTCCTACGAGCAGTACTTC.

This chain links TRBV5-1 with TRBJ2-6; TRBD1 matches 10 bases. Germline V gives CDR1 SGHRS, CDR2 YFSETQ. The CDR3 length is 17 residues. The ends lost 4 bases at V and 4 bases at J; junction bases unmatched: 8. This chain's CDR3 is CASSPQDRGSGANVLTF. DNA of the CDR3: TGCGCCAGCAGCCCCCAGGACAGGGGGTCAGGGGCCAACGTCCTGACTTTC. The variable domain in full, with the rest retrieved from reference TRBV5-1 and TRBJ2-6, is KAGVTQTPRYLIKTRGQQVTLSCSPISGHRSVSWYQQTPGQGLQFLFEYFSETQRNKGNFPGRFSGRQFSNSRSEMNVSTLELGDSALYLCASSPQDRGSGANVLTFGAGSRLTVL.

The rearrangement joins TRBV5-1 to TRBJ1-1; D gene unclear. The CDR3 loop spans 16 amino acids. Trimming shortened V by 0 bases and J by 0 bases, and 12 bases separated the two germline ends. Germline CDR1 and CDR2: SGHRS and YFSETQ. The CDR3 DNA follows: TGCGCCAGCAGCTTGGGGGCTGGGCAGATGAACACTGAAGCTTTCTTT. This sequence encodes CASSLGAGQMNTEAFF.

The genes are TRBV5-1 and TRBJ1-1; D gene unclear. Trimming removed 2 bases at V and 9 bases at J, with 2 bases between. The CDR3 extends over 9 amino acids. Germline V gene data show CDR1 as SGHRS and CDR2 as YFSETQ. CDR3 amino acids: CASSFKAFF. CDR3 DNA sequence: TGCGCCAGCAGCTTTAAAGCTTTCTTT.

This clone was seen a handful of times. The CDR3 DNA sequence: TGTGCCAGCAGCACCACAGGGGGCACTGAAGCTTTCTTT. Translation: CASSTTGGTEAFF. The chain employs TRBV9 and TRBJ1-1; 8 bases fit TRBD1. The CDR3 spans 13 residues. The germline V gene encodes CDR1 SGDLS and CDR2 YYNGEE. Unmatched junction bases numbered 3, after V lost 4 bases and J lost 4 bases.

V gene TRBV6-6 combines with J gene TRBJ2-3, with 10 bases matching TRBD1. The CDR3 sequence is 15 residues long. Germline V lookup: CDR1 MNHNY, CDR2 SVGAGI (reference sequence). The V gene end was trimmed by 5 bases and the J gene end by 4 bases; junction bases not matched to a gene: 6. The CDR3 DNA follows: TGTGCCAGCAGTCATCCGGGACAGGGGCCAGATACGCAGTATTTT. The encoded protein is CASSHPGQGPDTQYF.

The CDR3 sequence is CASSLSSTQAPAYEQYF. The DNA of the CDR3 is TGTGCCAGCAGCTTATCCTCCACACAAGCGCCGGCCTACGAGCAGTACTTC. The rearrangement uses TRBV7-2 and TRBJ2-7; D unclear. The V gene's germline CDR1 is SGHTA and CDR2 FQGNSA. Trimming took 2 bases from V and 2 from J, leaving 19 bases between them. There are 17 residues in the CDR3.

The chain is built from TRBV29-1 and TRBJ2-3; TRBD2 matches 14 bases. This CDR3 region has 17 residues. The trim removed 5 bases at V and 7 bases at J, leaving 14 bases unmatched. From germline, CDR1 is SQVTM and CDR2 ANQGSEA. The CDR3 bases are TGCAGCGTTACCGGGGGGACTAGCGGGGGCCGAGGCTATACGCAGTATTTT. As protein: CSVTGGTSGGRGYTQYF.

This sequence joins TRBV6-6 and TRBJ2-7; tentative D call: TRBD2 (6 bases). This CDR3 region has 14 residues. The ends were cut back, 2 bases at V and 1 base at J, with 9 bases in the middle. The germline CDR1 and CDR2 sequences are MNHNY and SVGAGI (reference sequence). CDR3 region: CASSYSGGSYEQYF. CDR3 DNA sequence: TGTGCCAGCAGTTACAGCGGAGGGTCCTACGAGCAGTACTTC.

A single count supports this clone. The chain joins TRBV11-2 to TRBJ2-3; 9 bases match TRBD2. Germline values: CDR1 SGHAT, CDR2 FQNNGV. V was clipped by 6 bases and J by 2 bases; unmatched bases: 3. CDR3 length equals 14 residues. The CDR3: CASRVAGDTDTQYF. The CDR3 coding sequence is TGTGCCAGCAGGGTAGCGGGGGACACAGATACGCAGTATTTT.

This chain joins TRBV10-3 and TRBJ1-2, with 7 bases matching TRBD1. Per the germline V gene, CDR1 is ENHRY and CDR2 is SYGVKD. The CDR3 contains 15 residues. The junction had 12 bases not matched to a gene; V was cut back by 7 bases and J by 4 bases. CDR3 coding DNA: TGTGCCATCACTAGACAGGGTAGTGAGGGCTATGGCTACACCTTC. Translation: CAITRQGSEGYGYTF.